The rows below give T cell receptor beta chains drawn from one sample of a study of identical twins. TCRdb reprocessed the 5' RACE reads via MiXCR and lists one record per CDR3 protein. The sample holds roughly 290,000 distinct CDR3 sequences; approximately 8.5% are singletons and the top ten take around 2.1%. The same specimen was also included in a second study, on yellow fever vaccine responses in identical twins.

Sequencing input: memory (CD45RO+) T cells sorted from blood. All receptors come from a woman between 18 and 29 years old in good health. Both conserved end residues are part of each CDR3. D genes are given only for firm matches. Rows may omit the clone size; those that give it use once, few, many or a size class.

v_gene	abundance	j_gene	d_gene	CDR3aa	CDR3nt
TRBV2	few	TRBJ2-1	TRBD1	CASSGDRGVDEQFF	TGTGCCAGCTCGGGGGACAGGGGGGTCGATGAGCAGTTCTTC
TRBV20-1	-	TRBJ2-7	TRBD1	CSAGTGTGPYEQYF	TGCAGTGCTGGGACCGGGACAGGGCCCTACGAGCAGTACTTC
TRBV20-1	many	TRBJ2-5	-	CSATQETQYF	TGCAGTGCGACCCAAGAGACCCAGTACTTC
TRBV27	-	TRBJ2-1	TRBD1	CASSLDGQGFWNEQFF	TGTGCCAGCAGTTTAGATGGACAGGGGTTCTGGAATGAGCAGTTCTTC
TRBV28	few	TRBJ1-5	-	CASSFLPVNQPQHF	TGTGCCAGCAGTTTTCTGCCAGTTAATCAGCCCCAGCATTTT
TRBV20-1	-	TRBJ2-7	TRBD1	CSARLPDRAGEQYF	TGCAGTGCTAGACTACCGGACAGGGCGGGGGAGCAGTACTTC
TRBV4-1	-	TRBJ2-7	-	CASSQVEADPDYYEQYF	TGCGCCAGCAGCCAAGTGGAGGCAGACCCGGACTACTACGAGCAGTACTTC
TRBV5-1	few	TRBJ2-1	TRBD1	CASSVSQGAGIYNEQFF	TGCGCCAGCAGCGTATCTCAGGGGGCAGGAATCTACAATGAGCAGTTCTTC
TRBV4-1	-	TRBJ1-5	-	CASSQDMEGVSQPQHF	TGCGCCAGCAGCCAAGATATGGAGGGGGTGAGTCAGCCCCAGCATTTT
TRBV12-3/TRBV12-4	many	TRBJ1-2	TRBD1	CASARQGAYGYTF	TGTGCCAGCGCTCGACAGGGGGCCTATGGCTACACCTTC
TRBV19	-	TRBJ2-1	-	CATRGSSYNEQFF	TGTGCCACTCGGGGCAGCTCCTACAATGAGCAGTTCTTC
TRBV3-1	few	TRBJ2-5	-	CASSQGATLQETQYF	TGTGCCAGCAGCCAAGGGGCAACTCTTCAAGAGACCCAGTACTTC
TRBV7-9	-	TRBJ2-1	TRBD2	CASSLSRLAEKNEQFF	TGTGCCAGCAGCTTGTCAAGACTAGCGGAGAAAAATGAGCAGTTCTTC
TRBV2	once	TRBJ2-7	-	CASSEINYEQYF	TGTGCCAGCAGTGAAATAAACTACGAGCAGTACTTC
TRBV28	few	TRBJ1-2	-	CASSWRSNYGYTF	TGTGCCAGCAGTTGGAGATCTAACTATGGCTACACCTTC
TRBV12-3/TRBV12-4	many	TRBJ2-7	-	CASSLRSGNEQYF	TGTGCCAGCAGTTTAAGGTCTGGGAACGAGCAGTACTTC
TRBV9	many	TRBJ2-2	-	CASSVGTGELFF	TGTGCCAGCAGCGTAGGAACCGGGGAGCTGTTTTTT
TRBV21-1	-	TRBJ2-2	-	CASSRVPSGRPTGELFF	TGTGCCAGCAGCAGAGTACCTAGCGGGAGGCCCACCGGGGAGCTGTTTTTT
TRBV5-1	few	TRBJ1-3	-	CASSLEGGRKAGNTIYF	TGCGCCAGCAGCTTAGAAGGAGGGAGGAAGGCTGGAAACACCATATATTTT
TRBV12-3/TRBV12-4	-	TRBJ1-1	TRBD1	CASSFERGQINTEAFF	TGTGCCAGCAGCTTCGAGCGGGGACAGATCAACACTGAAGCTTTCTTT
TRBV20-1	many	TRBJ2-2	TRBD2	CSARLSGTSGGARTGELFF	TGCAGTGCTAGACTCTCCGGGACTAGCGGGGGGGCTCGGACCGGGGAGCTGTTTTTT
TRBV27	-	TRBJ2-7	-	CASSLSGGLWGDEQYF	TGTGCCAGCAGTTTATCGGGCGGTCTCTGGGGCGACGAGCAGTACTTC
TRBV10-2	many	TRBJ1-1	TRBD1	CASSERDRGLNTEAFF	TGCGCCAGCAGTGAGCGGGACAGGGGGTTGAACACTGAAGCTTTCTTT
TRBV29-1	few	TRBJ2-1	-	CSGGGMSGRNEQFF	TGCAGCGGTGGAGGGATGAGTGGTCGCAATGAGCAGTTCTTC
TRBV20-1	-	TRBJ1-3	TRBD1	CSARDRGTGVRRNTIYF	TGCAGTGCTAGAGATCGGGGGACAGGGGTTAGGAGAAACACCATATATTTT
TRBV7-8	many	TRBJ2-1	-	CASTGHTYNEQFF	TGTGCCAGCACCGGACATACCTACAATGAGCAGTTCTTC
TRBV12-5	few	TRBJ1-5	-	CASGLYGVSNQPQHF	TGTGCTAGTGGTTTGTACGGTGTTAGCAATCAGCCCCAGCATTTT
TRBV24-1	-	TRBJ2-2	-	CATSDALRRGADGELFF	TGTGCCACCAGTGACGCCCTGAGACGGGGGGCGGACGGGGAGCTGTTTTTT
TRBV6-1	few	TRBJ1-6	-	CASSRSQNSPLHF	TGTGCCAGCAGTCGATCACAGAATTCACCCCTCCACTTT
TRBV28	few	TRBJ1-2	-	CASMRTERYGYTF	TGTGCCAGCATGAGGACGGAGAGATATGGCTACACCTTC
TRBV12-3/TRBV12-4	many	TRBJ1-1	-	CASSGTANTEAFF	TGTGCCAGCAGTGGGACGGCGAACACTGAAGCTTTCTTT
TRBV2	-	TRBJ2-7	-	CASSHLYYEQYF	TGTGCCAGCAGCCATCTCTACTACGAGCAGTACTTC
TRBV18	few	TRBJ2-7	-	CASSRAEPAYEQYF	TGTGCCAGCTCAAGGGCGGAACCGGCCTACGAGCAGTACTTC
TRBV10-1	-	TRBJ2-1	TRBD1	CASSGPPWDRRDNEQFF	TGCGCCAGCAGTGGACCTCCCTGGGACAGGCGAGACAATGAGCAGTTCTTC
TRBV12-3/TRBV12-4	many	TRBJ1-3	-	CASSRPQVVGTPSGNTIYF	TGTGCCAGCAGTCGCCCCCAGGTAGTTGGAACCCCCTCTGGAAACACCATATATTTT